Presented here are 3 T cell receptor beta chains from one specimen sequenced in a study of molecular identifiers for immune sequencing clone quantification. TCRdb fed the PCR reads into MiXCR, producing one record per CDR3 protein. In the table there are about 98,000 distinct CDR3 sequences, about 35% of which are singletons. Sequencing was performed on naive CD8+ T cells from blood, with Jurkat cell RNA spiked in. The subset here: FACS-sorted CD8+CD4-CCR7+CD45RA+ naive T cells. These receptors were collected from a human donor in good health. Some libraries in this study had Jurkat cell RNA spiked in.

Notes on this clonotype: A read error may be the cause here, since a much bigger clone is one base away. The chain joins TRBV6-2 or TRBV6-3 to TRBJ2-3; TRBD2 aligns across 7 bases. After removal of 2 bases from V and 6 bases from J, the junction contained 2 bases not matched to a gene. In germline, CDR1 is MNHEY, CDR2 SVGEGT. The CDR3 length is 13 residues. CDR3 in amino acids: CASSYLAVDTQYF. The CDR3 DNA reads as TGTGCCAGCAGTTACCTAGCGGTGGATACGCAGTATTTT.

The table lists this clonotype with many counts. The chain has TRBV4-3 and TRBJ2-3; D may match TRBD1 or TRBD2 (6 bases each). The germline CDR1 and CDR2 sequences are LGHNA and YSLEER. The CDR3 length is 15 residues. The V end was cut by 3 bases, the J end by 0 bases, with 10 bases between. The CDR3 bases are TGCGCCAGCAGCCAGGCGGGACAAAGCACAGATACGCAGTATTTT. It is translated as CASSQAGQSTDTQYF.

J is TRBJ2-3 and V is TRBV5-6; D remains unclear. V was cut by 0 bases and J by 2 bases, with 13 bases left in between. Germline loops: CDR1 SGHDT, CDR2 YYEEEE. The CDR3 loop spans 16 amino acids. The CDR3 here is CASSLGLGVFTDTQYF. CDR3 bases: TGTGCCAGCAGCTTGGGGCTTGGTGTTTTCACAGATACGCAGTATTTT.